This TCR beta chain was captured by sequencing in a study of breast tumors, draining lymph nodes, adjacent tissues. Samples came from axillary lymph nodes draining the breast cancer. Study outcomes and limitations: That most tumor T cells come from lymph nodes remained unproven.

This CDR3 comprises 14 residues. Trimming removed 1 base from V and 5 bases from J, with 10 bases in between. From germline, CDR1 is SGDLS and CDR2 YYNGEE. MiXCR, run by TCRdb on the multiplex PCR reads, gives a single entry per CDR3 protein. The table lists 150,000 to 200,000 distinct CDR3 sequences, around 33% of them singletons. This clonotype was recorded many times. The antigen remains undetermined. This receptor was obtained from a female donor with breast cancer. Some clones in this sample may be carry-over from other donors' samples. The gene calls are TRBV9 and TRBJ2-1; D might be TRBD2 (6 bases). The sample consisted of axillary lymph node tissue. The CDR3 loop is CASSVPGLHNEQFF. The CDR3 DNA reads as TGTGCCAGCAGCGTACCGGGACTCCACAATGAGCAGTTCTTC. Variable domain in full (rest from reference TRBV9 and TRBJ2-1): DSGVTQTPKHLITATGQRVTLRCSPRSGDLSVYWYQQSLDQGLQFLIQYYNGEERAKGNILERFSAQQFPDLHSELNLSSLELGDSALYFCASSVPGLHNEQFFGPGTRLTVL.